The clone carrying this TCR beta chain has only a few counts. This sample is drawn from a study of blood T cell repertoires in COVID-19. At the level of the study: In each case, the material was cDNA or gDNA derived from T cells, B-cell-depleted T cells, or PBMCs.

Germline V CDR1 and CDR2: LNHDA, SQIVND (reference sequence). This CDR3 has 15 residues. Unmatched junction bases numbered 4, after V lost 2 bases and J lost 2 bases. In the authors' methods: Reference gene primer amplification gave nucleated cell count estimates. The repertoire was sequenced with immunoSEQ multiplex PCR; TCRdb's copy has only in-frame clones and lacks some. D and trimming were read from the DNA, whereas the V and J calls and clone size are those reported in that table. The sample consists of 100,000 or so clones, roughly 84% of them appearing once. Sequenced: peripheral blood. The TCR originated in a man in his 70s with active or convalescent COVID-19. J is TRBJ2-7 and V is TRBV19, with TRBD1 matching over 9 bases. The CDR3 DNA is TGTGCCAGTAGTATAAGGGGACAGGGCCCCTACGAGCAGTACTTC. Translation: CASSIRGQGPYEQYF.